A single sample gave rise to the 23 T cell receptor beta chains below, sequenced in a study of T cells after yellow fever vaccination. TCRdb ran MiXCR on the 5' RACE reads and lists one entry per CDR3 protein. The repertoire holds hundreds of thousands of distinct CDR3 sequences, roughly 13% seen once, with around 15% in the top ten. The sequences come from PBMCs, collected on the day of the yellow fever booster vaccination. These receptors came from a man aged 30 to 39 who received the YFV17D yellow fever vaccine.

This clonotype was seen a few times. The V call is TRBV11-2, the J call TRBJ2-3; maybe TRBD2 (7 bases). V was cut by 4 bases and J by 2 bases, with 19 bases left in between. The CDR3 runs 17 residues. CDR1 and CDR2 (germline): SGHAT, FQNNGV. CDR3 region: CASSSRGGAGHTDTQYF. For the CDR3, the DNA is TGTGCCAGCAGCTCCAGGGGAGGGGCGGGTCACACAGATACGCAGTATTTT.

In this sample, this clonotype turned up many times. The rearrangement joins TRBV6-5 to TRBJ1-6; the D gene is possibly TRBD1 (6 bases). CDR3 length equals 17 residues. Trimming left V 2 bases short and J 6 bases short, with 17 bases between. In germline, CDR1 is MNHEY, CDR2 SVGAGI. CDR3 loop: CASSYQSGGPFNSPLHF. The CDR3 DNA reads TGTGCCAGCAGTTACCAGTCCGGGGGCCCCTTTAATTCACCCCTCCACTTT.

The rearrangement joins TRBV11-2 to TRBJ2-1, with TRBD2 identical over 14 bases. Germline-derived CDR1 and CDR2 are SGHAT and FQNNGV. V trimming: 5 bases; J trimming: 10 bases; junction bases outside the gene matches: 7. The length of the CDR3 is 15 residues. CDR3 coding DNA: TGTGCCAGCAGCCGAGGACTAGCGGGAGGATGGGAGCAGTTCTTC. This sequence encodes CASSRGLAGGWEQFF.

The V call is TRBV19, the J call TRBJ2-4; unclear D gene. The CDR3 sequence is 16 residues long. V was pared by 1 base and J by 0 bases, with 10 bases between. Germline V CDR1 and CDR2: LNHDA, SQIVND (reference sequence). CDR3 loop: CASSIGSNLAKNIQYF. CDR3 sequence (DNA): TGTGCCAGTAGTATAGGCAGCAATCTAGCCAAAAACATTCAGTACTTC.

This clonotype showed up just a few times. This chain joins TRBV24-1 and TRBJ2-1; perhaps TRBD2 as D (5 bases). V dropped 3 bases and J dropped 1 base, with 15 bases sitting between them. The CDR3 sequence is 17 residues long. Germline CDR1 and CDR2: KGHDR and SFDVKD. CDR3 in amino acids: CATSDGSRDLSYNEQFF. The CDR3 bases are TGTGCCACCAGTGATGGGAGTAGGGATCTGTCCTACAATGAGCAGTTCTTC.

This chain uses TRBV20-1 with TRBJ2-2; 12 nucleotides match TRBD1. J gave up 2 bases and V 4 bases, and 14 bases lay outside the gene matches. This CDR3 is 19 amino acids long. Looked up from germline, CDR1 is DFQATT and CDR2 is SNEGSKA (reference sequence). CDR3 sequence (DNA): TGCAGTGCTATTGTCCGGGACAGGGGGCGAGCCTACAACACCGGGGAGCTGTTTTTT. It codes for CSAIVRDRGRAYNTGELFF.

J is TRBJ1-1 and V is TRBV7-2, with no clear D. V was clipped by 5 bases and J by 3 bases, with 10 bases between them. CDR1 and CDR2 from the germline V gene are SGHTA and FQGNSA. CDR3 size: 13 residues. DNA of the CDR3: TGTGCCAGCAGCGCCAAAATGGACACTGAAGCTTTCTTT. This gives the protein CASSAKMDTEAFF.

V is TRBV6-1 and J is TRBJ2-5; D gene ambiguous. Germline assignment: CDR1 MNHNS and CDR2 SASEGT. V lost 7 bases and J lost 4, with 19 bases in between. This CDR3 comprises 15 residues. DNA for the CDR3: TGTGCCAGCACCACGGATCCGGCTATATCAGAGACCCAGTACTTC. Residues: CASTTDPAISETQYF.

This clonotype was detected a few times. The chain joins TRBV15 to TRBJ2-5; 12 nucleotides line up with TRBD2. The CDR3 has 15 amino acids. The junction had 5 bases not matched to a gene; V was cut back by 4 bases and J by 5 bases. Germline V lookup: CDR1 LNHNV, CDR2 YYDKDF (reference sequence). This chain's CDR3 is CATSNRLAGAETQYF. CDR3 in DNA: TGTGCCACCAGCAACCGACTAGCGGGAGCGGAGACCCAGTACTTC.

CDR3 residues: CASSPRNSQETQYF. CDR3 nucleotides: TGTGCCAGCTCACCACGGAACAGTCAAGAGACCCAGTACTTC. This chain connects TRBV18 to TRBJ2-5; D gene unclear. The germline CDR1 and CDR2 sequences are KGHSH and LQKENI. This CDR3 comprises 14 residues. The V and J ends lost 1 base and 2 bases respectively, with 8 bases between them. Variable domain in full (rest from reference TRBV18 and TRBJ2-5): NAGVMQNPRHLVRRRGQEARLRCSPMKGHSHVYWYRQLPEEGLKFMVYLQKENIIDESGMPKERFSAEFPKEGPSILRIQQVVRGDSAAYFCASSPRNSQETQYFGPGTRLLVL.

The rearrangement joins TRBV28 to TRBJ2-4; D remains unclear. Trimming cost V 2 bases and J 0 bases, with 8 bases left between them. In germline, CDR1 is MDHEN, CDR2 SYDVKM. This CDR3 comprises 15 residues. CDR3: CASSLSLGAKNIQYF. The CDR3 DNA is TGTGCCAGCAGTTTAAGCCTTGGAGCCAAAAACATTCAGTACTTC.

With regard to this clonotype: The germline gene is not matched at one end of the junction; a read error may be the cause. The CDR3 region has the DNA TGTCCCACCAGCAGAGATAGGGCTAGCGGCCAAGAGACCCAGTACTTC. Amino acid sequence: CPTSRDRASGQETQYF. The chain joins TRBV15 to TRBJ2-5; 7 bases align to TRBD2. CDR3 size: 16 residues. Germline values: CDR1 LNHNV, CDR2 YYDKDF (reference sequence).

The V call is TRBV7-6, the J call TRBJ1-1; 7 bases agree with TRBD1. This CDR3 is 13 amino acids long. The germline V gene has CDR1 SGHVS and CDR2 FNYEAQ. V lost 3 bases, J lost 7 bases, and 5 bases stayed unmatched. The CDR3: CASSFDRESEAFF. CDR3 DNA sequence: TGTGCCAGCAGCTTCGACAGGGAAAGTGAAGCTTTCTTT.

The chain recombines TRBV28 with TRBJ1-1; 7 nucleotides match TRBD1. This CDR3 region has 15 residues. CDR1 MDHEN and CDR2 SYDVKM come from the germline V gene. Germline trimming cut 1 base from V and 1 base from J; bases unmatched to any gene: 3. The CDR3 is CASSLFNRGNTEAFF. CDR3 in DNA: TGTGCCAGCAGTTTATTTAACAGGGGGAACACTGAAGCTTTCTTT.

V usage is TRBV29-1 and J usage is TRBJ2-7; D could derive from TRBD1 or TRBD2 (5 bases each). Germline V CDR1 and CDR2: SQVTM, ANQGSEA. V was trimmed by 4 bases and J by 6 bases, leaving 10 bases between them. This CDR3 spans 11 amino acids. The CDR3 loop is CSVARGSEQYF. The CDR3 DNA is TGCAGCGTTGCGAGGGGCAGCGAGCAGTACTTC.

This sequence joins TRBV6-5 and TRBJ2-7, with TRBD2 identical over 7 bases. Germline V gene sequence: CDR1 MNHEY, CDR2 SVGAGI. The CDR3 runs 14 residues. Trimming cost V 4 bases and J 5 bases; bases outside gene matches: 8. The CDR3 loop reads CASSLSGMSNEQYF. The CDR3 coding sequence is TGTGCCAGCAGTTTAAGCGGGATGTCGAACGAGCAGTACTTC.

This clonotype was counted ten times or more. This sequence joins TRBV7-2 and TRBJ2-3; TRBD2 is a possible D gene (6 bases). The CDR3 runs 15 residues. Germline-derived CDR1 and CDR2 are SGHTA and FQGNSA. V was cut by 5 bases and J by 4 bases, with 16 bases left in between. The CDR3: CASSPGLPGADTQYF. The CDR3 DNA reads as TGTGCCAGCAGCCCCGGACTACCGGGTGCAGATACGCAGTATTTT.

This clonotype was observed a handful of times. This may come from a read error, since a much larger clone is one base off. The chain joins TRBV20-1 to TRBJ2-7; 7 bases fit TRBD1. This CDR3 is 16 amino acids long. Per germline, CDR1 DFQATT and CDR2 SNEGSKA (reference sequence). The CDR3 loop is CCASLPTGKITYEQYF. The DNA for the CDR3 is TGCTGTGCTAGTCTCCCGACAGGGAAAATAACCTACGAGCAGTACTTC.

This chain links TRBV5-6 with TRBJ1-2; D perhaps matches TRBD1 (5 bases). Trimming left V 2 bases short and J 9 bases short, with 17 bases between. The CDR3 is 14 residues long. Germline V gene sequence: CDR1 SGHDT, CDR2 YYEEEE. CDR3 region: CASSFGGPGYRYTF. CDR3 coding DNA: TGTGCCAGCAGCTTCGGGGGACCAGGGTATCGCTACACCTTC.

A single count supports this clonotype. The V and J genes are TRBV5-1 and TRBJ2-1; D is ambiguous. Germline loops: CDR1 SGHRS, CDR2 YFSETQ. This CDR3 has 13 amino acids. The germline V and J ends were trimmed by 0 bases and 16 bases, with 17 bases remaining between them. The CDR3 is CASSLEEAAPLFF. The CDR3 DNA sequence: TGCGCCAGCAGCTTGGAAGAAGCCGCTCCCTTATTCTTC.

V usage is TRBV20-1 and J usage is TRBJ2-1, with a possible D match to TRBD2 (6 bases). CDR1 and CDR2 (germline): DFQATT, SNEGSKA (reference sequence). V was shortened by 7 bases and J by 0 bases, with 13 bases between the two germline ends. CDR3 length: 14 residues. The CDR3: CSGQRGSSYNEQFF. In nucleotides, the CDR3 is TGCAGTGGTCAACGGGGGAGCTCCTACAATGAGCAGTTCTTC.

This clonotype has just a few counts. The gene calls are TRBV23-1 and TRBJ2-1, with TRBD1 as a possible D gene (5 bases). TRBV23-1 is an ORF, with its function uncertain. The CDR3 contains 16 residues. The ends were cut back, 0 bases at V and 2 bases at J, with 11 bases in the middle. The chain's CDR3 is CASSQSPGPPYNEQFF. DNA of the CDR3: TGCGCCAGCAGTCAATCTCCAGGGCCACCCTACAATGAGCAGTTCTTC.

This clonotype has just a few counts. V usage is TRBV7-2 and J usage is TRBJ2-3; possible D gene TRBD1, 6 bases. Germline V CDR1 and CDR2: SGHTA, FQGNSA. The CDR3 covers 15 residues. V gave up 5 bases and J gave up 1 base, with 13 bases separating them. CDR3 coding DNA: TGTGCCAGCAGCCTGGACAGCTCGGGCACAGATACGCAGTATTTT. This gives the protein CASSLDSSGTDTQYF.